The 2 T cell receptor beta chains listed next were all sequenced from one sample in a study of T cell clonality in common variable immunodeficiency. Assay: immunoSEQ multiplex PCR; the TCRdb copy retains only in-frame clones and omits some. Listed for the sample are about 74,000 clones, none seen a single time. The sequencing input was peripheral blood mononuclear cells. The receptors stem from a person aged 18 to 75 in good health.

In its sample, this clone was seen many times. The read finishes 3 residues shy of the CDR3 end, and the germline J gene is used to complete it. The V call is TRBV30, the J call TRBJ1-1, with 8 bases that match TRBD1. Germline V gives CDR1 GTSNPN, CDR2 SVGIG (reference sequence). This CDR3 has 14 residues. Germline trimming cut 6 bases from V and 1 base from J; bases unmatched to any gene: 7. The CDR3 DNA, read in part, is TGTGCCTGCAAAACCGGGACAGGGAACACTGAA. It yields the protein CACKTGTGNTE. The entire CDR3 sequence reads CACKTGTGNTEAFF.

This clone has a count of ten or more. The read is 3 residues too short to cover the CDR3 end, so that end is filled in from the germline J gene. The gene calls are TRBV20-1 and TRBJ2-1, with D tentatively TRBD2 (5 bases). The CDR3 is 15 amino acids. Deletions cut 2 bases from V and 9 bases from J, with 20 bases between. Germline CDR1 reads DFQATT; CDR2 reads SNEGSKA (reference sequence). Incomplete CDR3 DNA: TGCAGTGCTAGATCCCCTGCGGTAGTCCGGGGTGAG. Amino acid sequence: CSARSPAVVRGE. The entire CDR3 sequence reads CSARSPAVVRGEQFF.